Listed here is a single TCR beta chain. Profiling relied on immunoSEQ multiplex PCR, and the TCRdb table lists in-frame clones only, not all of them. The sample lists about 130,000 clones, roughly 80% occurring once. These data belong to a study of blood T cell repertoires in COVID-19. The length of the CDR3 is 15 residues. The germline V gene encodes CDR1 SGHTA and CDR2 FQGNSA. Trimming shortened V by 3 bases and J by 2 bases, and 10 bases separated the two germline ends. This receptor was obtained from a man in his 60s who had recovered from COVID-19. J is TRBJ2-2 and V is TRBV7-2; weak D call: TRBD1 (6 bases). Sequences were obtained from peripheral blood. The CDR3 loop reads CASSLMGQNTGELFF. In DNA, the CDR3 is TGTGCCAGCAGCTTGATGGGACAAAACACCGGGGAGCTGTTTTTT.